The following is a T cell receptor beta chain sequence with its context. This clone's antigen is unknown. Per-base quality was not reported, and no clone a single base away is much larger than it. Each donor gave one peripheral blood draw, averaging about 100 mL, which was collected into heparinised tubes. A BD FACSAria II and a panel including CD45RO, CCR7, CD25, CD127, CD95 and CD27 were used to sort naive, central memory, regulatory and stem cell-like memory CD4+ T cells. All sorted populations exceeded 98% purity. PBMCs were isolated immediately by Lymphoprep density gradient centrifugation and stained directly without culture. Samples were stained and sorted in pairs, with one healthy donor and one patient per experiment, so that batch effects were minimized. The entire amount of isolated RNA was reverse transcribed using the High Capacity cDNA Reverse Transcription Kit, so the sequenced TCRB transcripts were expressed ones. Deep immunoSEQ sequencing was applied to naive, central memory and regulatory T cell samples, giving an average of about 3.7 million total reads per sample. Sorted cells were lysed in RLT buffer and RNA was extracted with DNase-treated RNeasy Micro or Mini kits, depending on cell number. To prevent cross-contamination, each cell subset was processed individually, whereas patient and healthy donor samples were processed jointly. The immunoSEQ multiplex PCR was used to amplify TCRB sequences from cDNA, yielding 87-bp fragments that span the CDR3 region. Sequencing of the amplicons was performed on the Illumina HiSeq platform. Concerning the study's data processing: PCR bias was computationally corrected using synthetic template baselines, reads within Hamming distance 2 were collapsed, and singletons that could not be merged were discarded. Reads were aligned to IMGT to assign V, D and J genes, CDR3 length, and insertions or deletions at six rearrangement sites. Within each subset, clonotype counts were normalized to the number of sorted cells before true diversity and Gini coefficients were calculated with the tcR R package. The overlap coefficient, calculated on TCRB nucleotide sequences, was used to quantify repertoire sharing. TCRdb provides this immuneACCESS table in a form limited to in-frame rearrangements. Some clones are lacking; in checked studies, under half of them reflect an unresolved V gene, and why the rest are absent is not known. V and J calls plus clone size are reproduced from that table; the DNA served to infer D and trimming. The sample data list a few hundred thousand clones, and less than 35% of these were observed just once. Of the sample, 4% falls within the top ten clones.

V is pared back by 6 bases and J by 3 bases, with 3 bases lying between the germline termini. Counted from cysteine to phenylalanine, this CDR3 has 11 amino acids. The only DNA kept is the CDR3, 33 bases in frame from the first base. Based on the germline V gene, the CDR1 and CDR2 sequences are MNHEY and SVGAGI. These data originate in a study of beta chain features in type 1 diabetes (dated 2018 in TCRdb). For the wider study: Mean age, gender distribution, total cell number and subset yield did not differ between patients and healthy donors. A total of 107,917,701 sorted cells were examined across all samples, and the number of cells per subset was strongly correlated with RNA yield. The study compared the TCRB repertoires of sorted circulating CD4+ T cell subsets in recently diagnosed type 1 diabetes patients with those in matched healthy donors. Naive and central memory subsets were obtained from all 30 or so donors, but regulatory and stem cell-like memory subsets were isolated from only 8 patients and roughly eight healthy donors.

The paper's findings and limits, for the study overall: HLA sub-analyses involved small numbers of individuals, so any influence of HLA type on TCRB rearrangement remained unresolved. Naive, central memory and regulatory TCRB repertoires appeared to be more similar among patients than among healthy donors. Patients with type 1 diabetes made fewer insertions and deleted more nucleotides at VDJ recombination sites, implying thymic rearrangement abnormalities. PCR might favor shorter templates, but patient and control samples were amplified and corrected together, so any skew would affect both groups equally. Type 1 diabetes patients showed a moderate but significant shortening of TCRB CDR3 length in all four CD4+ subsets. Because cDNA was sequenced instead of genomic DNA, highly expressing activated cells could be over-represented, though the groups showed no difference in activation or CD3 levels.

The chain is assembled from TRBV6-5 and TRBJ2-4; a confident D gene designation cannot be given. This sequence was found in a man aged 25-40 years in good health. The source material was central memory CD4+ T cells from blood. The sequence in DNA is TGTGCCAGCAGCTACAAAAACATTCAGTACTTC. Translated, it gives CASSYKNIQYF.